The present TCR beta chain was sequenced within a study of persistence of HIV-infected CD4 T cells. Whole-study results and caveats: Bulk TCR data could not be restricted to HIV-1-infected CMV-responding cells. Degenerate expanded CDR3beta sequences were enriched among CMV- and Gag-responding cells. CMV- and Gag-responding cells had lower TCRbeta richness than CD3/CD28-responding cells.

CDR1 and CDR2 from the germline V gene are MNHEY and SVGAGI. This CDR3 spans 13 amino acids. V lost 4 bases to trimming and J lost 5 bases, with 11 bases between them. Anti-CD3/anti-CD28 beads served as a nonspecific positive control stimulus. Sorting selected CD4+ T cells upregulating both CD40 ligand and CD69. The immunoSEQ assay was version 4, run in survey mode. Sequencing was performed with immunoSEQ multiplex PCR; in TCRdb, only in-frame clones are kept and a portion is missing. The table has 40,000 to 55,000 clones, about 87% seen once; the top ten hold 0.47%. Comment on this clone: Its matching antigen is unknown.

The material sequenced was CD4+ T cells sorted from PBMCs after approximately 20-hour stimulation, taken from a patient who received antiretroviral therapy. This clonotype was sampled from an adult woman with HIV who was CMV-seropositive. The V call is TRBV6-5, the J call TRBJ2-5; tentative D call: TRBD1 (6 bases). CDR3 nucleotide sequence: TGTGCCAGCAGTTCTACAGGGCGGGAGACCCAGTACTTC. Translating it yields CASSSTGRETQYF.